This TCR beta chain is drawn from a study of Graves' ophthalmopathy and Graves' hyperthyroidism. The authors amplified TCR beta CDR3 regions from RNA transcripts. RT-PCR was first run with HTBI primers, then multiplex PCR in a second round. TCRdb re-derived calls from the multiplex PCR reads in MiXCR, one entry per CDR3 protein. The sample contains about 240,000 distinct CDR3 sequences, around 42% of which appear only once. Germline values: CDR1 MNHEY, CDR2 SVGAGI. The V and J ends lost 7 bases and 5 bases respectively, with 12 bases between them. CDR3 length: 13 residues. This TCR was recovered from an adult man with Graves' ophthalmopathy. This chain joins TRBV6-5 and TRBJ1-5; D may be TRBD1 (5 bases). The source material was peripheral blood. In nucleotides, the CDR3 is TGTGCCAGCATTGAAGTGACAGATCAGCCCCAGCATTTT. This translates into CASIEVTDQPQHF.